This T cell receptor (beta chain) appears in the sequencing data of a study of identical twins. Every donor was a healthy Caucasian. TCRdb reanalysed the 5' RACE reads using MiXCR and keeps one entry per CDR3 protein. The table includes 450,000 to 500,000 distinct CDR3 sequences, 13% to 15% detected once. Study findings and constraints: Rather than following the same donors, the conclusions depended on cross-sectional statistical analysis. Cord blood beta clonotypes that were abundant carried fewer insertions, and memory repertoires showed no such trend.

This clonotype was counted a few times. What it binds is not known. Germline V gene lookup returns CDR1 LNHDA and CDR2 SQIVND (reference sequence). The CDR3 sequence is 15 residues long. Germline trimming cut 5 bases from V and 7 bases from J; bases unmatched to any gene: 7. This sample was shared with a second study, whose subject was yellow fever vaccine responses in identical twins.

This receptor was taken from a woman aged 18-29 years in good health. The genes are TRBV19 and TRBJ2-1; TRBD2 agrees at 11 bases. Sequencing was performed on CD4+ T cells sorted from blood. The CDR3 sequence is CASSYRTSGRNEQFF. The CDR3 nucleotides are TGTGCCAGTAGTTACCGGACTAGCGGGCGGAATGAGCAGTTCTTC.